Below, 9 T cell receptor beta chains from the same sample are listed, as sequenced in a study of T-cell memory formation after mild COVID-19. TCRdb re-derived calls from the 5' RACE reads in MiXCR, one entry per CDR3 protein. Of about 540,000 distinct CDR3 sequences detected, roughly 22% appear once; the ten largest clones hold 12%. The sample comprised PBMCs or a T cell subset sorted from them (not recorded which). Receptor source: an adult woman who had mild COVID-19 (a few samples of this study predate the infection). Cell type and time point are not known.

This clonotype showed up just a few times. The chain combines TRBV3-1 with TRBJ2-1, with D possibly TRBD1 on 7 matching bases. The ends were cut back, 2 bases at V and 5 bases at J, with 13 bases in the middle. The CDR3 spans 15 residues. From germline, CDR1 is LGHDT and CDR2 YNNKEL (reference sequence). This chain's CDR3 is CASSQYQGGHNEQFF. The CDR3 DNA reads as TGTGCCAGCAGCCAATATCAGGGGGGTCACAATGAGCAGTTCTTC.

The gene calls are TRBV7-9 and TRBJ1-1; D uncertain. V lost 0 bases, J lost 1 base, and 6 bases lay in between. The CDR3 runs 14 residues. CDR1 and CDR2 (germline): SEHNR, FQNEAQ (reference sequence). CDR3 region: CASSLASGNTEAFF. The CDR3 DNA is TGTGCCAGCAGCTTAGCGTCAGGGAACACTGAAGCTTTCTTT.

The chain combines TRBV12-3 or TRBV12-4 with TRBJ1-1; D not certain. This CDR3 is built from 13 residues. The ends were cut back, 6 bases at V and 0 bases at J, with 8 bases in the middle. DNA of the CDR3: TGTGCCAGCAGGGGTAAGATGAACACTGAAGCTTTCTTT. This codes for CASRGKMNTEAFF.

This clonotype has more than one count but fewer than ten. The chain recombines TRBV12-3 or TRBV12-4 with TRBJ2-1; no firm D call. The CDR3 has 15 amino acids. V was shortened by 6 bases and J by 1 base, with 13 bases between the two germline ends. CDR3 sequence: CASSSGRESYNEQFF. The CDR3 DNA reads TGTGCCAGCAGCTCCGGGCGTGAATCCTACAATGAGCAGTTCTTC.

CDR3 DNA sequence: TGTGCCAGCTCACCGCGGGGTCCCCTCTCTGGGGCCAACGTCCTGACTTTC. This encodes CASSPRGPLSGANVLTF. This chain links TRBV18 with TRBJ2-6, with a possible D match to TRBD2 (6 bases). Germline V CDR1 and CDR2: KGHSH, LQKENI. This CDR3 is 17 amino acids long. V was cut by 3 bases and J by 0 bases, with 12 bases left in between. Filled out from reference TRBV18 and TRBJ2-6, the complete variable domain reads NAGVMQNPRHLVRRRGQEARLRCSPMKGHSHVYWYRQLPEEGLKFMVYLQKENIIDESGMPKERFSAEFPKEGPSILRIQQVVRGDSAAYFCASSPRGPLSGANVLTFGAGSRLTVL.

The chain is built from TRBV5-1 and TRBJ2-1, with 7 bases matching TRBD2. The CDR3 is 17 amino acids. CDR1 SGHRS and CDR2 YFSETQ come from the germline V gene. The V and J ends lost 0 bases and 2 bases, in that order; junction bases with no gene match: 8. The CDR3 spells CASSLEASSGPYNEQFF. Here the CDR3 DNA reads TGCGCCAGCAGCTTGGAGGCGTCTAGCGGACCCTACAATGAGCAGTTCTTC. Full variable domain (rest looked up from reference TRBV5-1 and TRBJ2-1): KAGVTQTPRYLIKTRGQQVTLSCSPISGHRSVSWYQQTPGQGLQFLFEYFSETQRNKGNFPGRFSGRQFSNSRSEMNVSTLELGDSALYLCASSLEASSGPYNEQFFGPGTRLTVL.

The J gene is TRBJ2-3, the V gene TRBV4-3, with TRBD2 identical over 8 bases. The length of the CDR3 is 17 residues. The ends lost 0 bases at V and 0 bases at J; junction bases unmatched: 5. Germline V gives CDR1 LGHNA, CDR2 YSLEER. The CDR3: CASSQDLAGPSTDTQYF. DNA of the CDR3: TGCGCCAGCAGCCAAGACTTAGCGGGGCCTAGCACAGATACGCAGTATTTT.

This chain links TRBV13 with TRBJ2-2; 9 positions match TRBD2. The CDR3 has 14 residues. The V gene end was trimmed by 3 bases and the J gene end by 6 bases; junction bases not matched to a gene: 2. Germline CDR1 PRHDT, CDR2 FYEKMQ (reference sequence). CDR3 sequence reads: CASSFSSGAGELFF. CDR3 in DNA: TGTGCCAGCAGCTTCTCTAGCGGGGCCGGGGAGCTGTTTTTT.

CDR3 DNA: TGTGCCAGCAGCCTCCTTGGGGAGGCGATGAACACTGAAGCTTTCTTT. Translating it yields CASSLLGEAMNTEAFF. J is TRBJ1-1 and V is TRBV14, with D unresolved. Trimming pared 4 bases from V and 0 bases from J, leaving 15 bases between. CDR3 length: 16 amino acids. Germline-derived CDR1 and CDR2 are SGHDN and FVKESK.